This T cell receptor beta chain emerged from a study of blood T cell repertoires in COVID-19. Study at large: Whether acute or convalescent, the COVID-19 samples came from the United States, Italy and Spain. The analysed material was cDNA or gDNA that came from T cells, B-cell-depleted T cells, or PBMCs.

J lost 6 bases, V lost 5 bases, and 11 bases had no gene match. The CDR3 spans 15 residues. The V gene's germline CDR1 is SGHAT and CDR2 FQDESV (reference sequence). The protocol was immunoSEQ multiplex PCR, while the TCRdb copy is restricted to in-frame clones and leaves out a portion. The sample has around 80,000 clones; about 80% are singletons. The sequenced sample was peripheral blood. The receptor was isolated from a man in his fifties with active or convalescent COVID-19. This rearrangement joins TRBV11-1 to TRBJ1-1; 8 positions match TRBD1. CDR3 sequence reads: CASSLRTGPVAEAFF. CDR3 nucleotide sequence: TGTGCCAGCAGCCTAAGGACAGGGCCGGTTGCTGAAGCTTTCTTT.